This T cell receptor beta chain was found in a study of T cells in narcolepsy. As for the study in general: Healthy controls were enrolled alongside patients with narcolepsy type 1 or type 2.

Germline V gene sequence: CDR1 SGHTA, CDR2 FQGNSA. The CDR3 runs to 15 residues. With 3 bases clipped from V and 6 bases from J, the junction kept 8 bases outside the gene matches. As concerns this clone: Its antigen remains unknown.

Data came from immunoSEQ multiplex PCR; TCRdb stores just in-frame clones and leaves some out. This table holds 20,000 to 25,000 clones, around 80% found once. General observations from the study: Same-patient CSF and blood CD4+ T cell clonotypes included HCRT-specific and TRIB2-specific autoreactive ones. No autoreactive T cell clone sequences appeared in some memory CD4+ repertoires. Healthy controls reportedly lacked the autoreactive clonotypes serially found in patients' blood.

V gene TRBV7-2 combines with J gene TRBJ2-7, with 10 bases aligning to TRBD2. The sample taken for sequencing was memory (CD45RA-) CD4+ T cells from blood. This receptor was taken from a human donor in good health. CDR3 sequence: CASSLVGLAVSEQYF. The CDR3 nucleotides are TGTGCCAGCAGCTTGGTTGGACTAGCGGTTTCCGAGCAGTACTTC.